This TCR beta chain originates from a study of metastatic and nonmetastatic thyroid tumors. The overall study: Where malignant and benign thyroid patients were concerned, repertoires were compared across blood and tumor or nodule tissue.

MiXCR was used by TCRdb to re-call the PCR reads. The sample holds over 65,000 clones, around 13% seen once. This clone has ten or more counts. No patient received treatment before thyroid surgery. This CDR3 is 12 amino acids long. V was cut by 4 bases and J by 6 bases, with 11 bases left in between. The germline V gene has CDR1 SGHRS and CDR2 YFSETQ. The chain links TRBV5-1 to TRBJ2-7, with a possible D match to TRBD1 (6 bases). The sequenced sample consisted of tumor tissue. The clonotype comes from a female donor with papillary thyroid cancer or a benign thyroid nodule (not recorded which). Some clones in this sample may be carry-over from other donors' samples. CDR3 in amino acids: CASSINRVEQYF. The DNA of the CDR3 is TGCGCCAGCAGCATTAACAGGGTCGAGCAGTACTTC.